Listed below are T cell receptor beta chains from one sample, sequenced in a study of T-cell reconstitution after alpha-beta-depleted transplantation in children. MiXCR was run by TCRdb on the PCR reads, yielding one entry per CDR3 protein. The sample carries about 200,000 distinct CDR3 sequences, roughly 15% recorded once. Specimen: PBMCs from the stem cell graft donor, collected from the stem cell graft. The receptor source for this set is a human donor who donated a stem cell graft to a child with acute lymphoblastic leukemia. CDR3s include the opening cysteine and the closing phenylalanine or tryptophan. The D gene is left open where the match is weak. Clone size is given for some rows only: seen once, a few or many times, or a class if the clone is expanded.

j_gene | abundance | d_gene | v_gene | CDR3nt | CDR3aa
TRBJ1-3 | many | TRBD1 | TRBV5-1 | TGCGCCAGCAGCGCAAGAAGACAGGGGTTATCCGGAAACACCATATATTTT | CASSARRQGLSGNTIYF
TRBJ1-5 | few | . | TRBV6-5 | TGTGCCAGCAGTTACTCGCGGGGGGAGGGCAATCAGCCCCAGCATTTT | CASSYSRGEGNQPQHF
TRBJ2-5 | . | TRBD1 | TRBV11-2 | TGTGCCAGCAGCAGACAGGGATCGAATGCCGAGACCCAGTACTTC | CASSRQGSNAETQYF
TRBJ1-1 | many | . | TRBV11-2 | TGTGCCAGCAGCCCCCGAGCACAACCCTACGCTGAAGCTTTCTTT | CASSPRAQPYAEAFF
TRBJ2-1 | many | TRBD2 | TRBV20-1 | TGCAGTGCTAGCCGGAGGGACTATCCGGAGTTCTTC | CSASRRDYPEFF
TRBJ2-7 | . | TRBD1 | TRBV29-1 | TGCAGCGACGCAAACCCCGGGACAGGGTGCTACGAGCAGTACTTC | CSDANPGTGCYEQYF
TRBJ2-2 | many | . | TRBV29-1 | TGCAGCGTTGGATCTGGTACCGGGGAGCTGTTTTTT | CSVGSGTGELFF
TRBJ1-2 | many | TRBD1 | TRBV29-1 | TGCAGCGTTGAAGATCGCGGGGGAATGGACAGGGGCAACGGCTACACCTTC | CSVEDRGGMDRGNGYTF
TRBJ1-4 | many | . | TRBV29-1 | TGCAGCGTCCGGGGCTATTCTGAAAAACTGTTTTTT | CSVRGYSEKLFF
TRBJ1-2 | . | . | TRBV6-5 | TGTGCGAGCCGGGGGTCCAGGGGCTACACCTTC | CASRGSRGYTF
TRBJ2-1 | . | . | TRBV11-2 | TGTGCCAGCAGCTTAGTAAGCGGCCGAAACAATGAGCAGTTCTTC | CASSLVSGRNNEQFF
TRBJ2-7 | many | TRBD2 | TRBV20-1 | TGCAGTGCTAGAGGGGGGCTAGCGGGAGACTACGAGCAGTACTTC | CSARGGLAGDYEQYF
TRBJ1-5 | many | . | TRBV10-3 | TGTGCCATCAGTGAGGTGCGGGAGGGTCAGCCCCAGCATTTT | CAISEVREGQPQHF
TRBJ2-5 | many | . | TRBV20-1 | TGCAGTGCTAAAGAGCGAGAGACCCAGTACTTC | CSAKERETQYF
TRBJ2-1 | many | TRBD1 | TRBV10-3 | TGTGCCATCAGTGAGAGGGACAGGTGGGATGAGCAGTTCTTC | CAISERDRWDEQFF
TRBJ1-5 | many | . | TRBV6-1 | TGTGCCTCCCCCGGGCTGATTAGCAATCAGCCCCAGCATTTT | CASPGLISNQPQHF
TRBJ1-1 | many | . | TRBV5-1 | TGCGCCAGCAGCTTAACCGCGGTTCGCACTGAAGCTTTCTTT | CASSLTAVRTEAFF
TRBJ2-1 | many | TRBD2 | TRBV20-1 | TGCAGTGCTCCTTCCTCGACTAGCGGGTCCTACAATGAGCAGTTCTTC | CSAPSSTSGSYNEQFF
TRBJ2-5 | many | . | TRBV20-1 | TGCAGTGCTAGAGAAGGATCCCAAGAGACCCAGTACTTC | CSAREGSQETQYF
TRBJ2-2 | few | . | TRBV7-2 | TGTGCCAGCAGCTTAGGTCAGAGACGATTCACCGGGGAGCTGTTTTTT | CASSLGQRRFTGELFF
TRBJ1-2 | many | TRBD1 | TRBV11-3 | TGTGCCAGCAGCCGACGACAAAAAGGACAGGGAGATGATGGCTACACCTTC | CASSRRQKGQGDDGYTF
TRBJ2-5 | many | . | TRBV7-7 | TGTGCTAGCAGCTTAGGTCCTGATCAAGAGACCCAGTACTTC | CASSLGPDQETQYF
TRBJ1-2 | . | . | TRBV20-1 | TGCAGTGCTAGAGAGGGTAGGGGGGCCGATGGCTACACCTTC | CSAREGRGADGYTF